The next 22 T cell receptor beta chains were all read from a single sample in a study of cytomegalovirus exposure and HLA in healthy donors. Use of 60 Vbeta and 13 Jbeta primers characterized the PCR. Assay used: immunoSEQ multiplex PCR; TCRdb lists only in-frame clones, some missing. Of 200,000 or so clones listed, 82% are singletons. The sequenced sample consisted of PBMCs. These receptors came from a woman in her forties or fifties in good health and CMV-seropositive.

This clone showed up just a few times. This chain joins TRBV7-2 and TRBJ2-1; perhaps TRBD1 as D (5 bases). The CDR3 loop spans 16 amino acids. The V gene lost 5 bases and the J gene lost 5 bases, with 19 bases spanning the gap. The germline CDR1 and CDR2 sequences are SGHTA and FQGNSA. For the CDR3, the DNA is TGTGCCAGCAGCCCACCGGACATTCGAACCCACAATGAGCAGTTCTTC. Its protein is CASSPPDIRTHNEQFF.

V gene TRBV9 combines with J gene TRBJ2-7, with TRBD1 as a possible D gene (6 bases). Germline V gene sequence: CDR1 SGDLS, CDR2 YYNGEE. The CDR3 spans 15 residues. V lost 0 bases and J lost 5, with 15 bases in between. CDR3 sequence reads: CASSVDPGVDHEQYF. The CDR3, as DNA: TGTGCCAGCAGCGTAGACCCAGGGGTGGACCACGAGCAGTACTTC. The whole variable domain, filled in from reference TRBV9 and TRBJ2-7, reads DSGVTQTPKHLITATGQRVTLRCSPRSGDLSVYWYQQSLDQGLQFLIQYYNGEERAKGNILERFSAQQFPDLHSELNLSSLELGDSALYFCASSVDPGVDHEQYFGPGTRLTVT.

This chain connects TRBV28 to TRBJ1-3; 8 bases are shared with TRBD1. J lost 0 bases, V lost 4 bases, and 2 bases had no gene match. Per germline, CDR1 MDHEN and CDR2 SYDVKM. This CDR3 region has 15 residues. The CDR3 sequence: CASSWTGSSGNTIYF. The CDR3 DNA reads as TGTGCCAGCAGTTGGACAGGGAGCTCTGGAAACACCATATATTTT.

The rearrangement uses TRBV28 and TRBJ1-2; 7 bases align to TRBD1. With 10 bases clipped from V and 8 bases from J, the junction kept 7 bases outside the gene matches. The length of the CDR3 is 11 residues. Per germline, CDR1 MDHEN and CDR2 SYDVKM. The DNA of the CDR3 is TGTGCCACCGACGACAGGGACGGCTACACCTTC. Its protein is CATDDRDGYTF.

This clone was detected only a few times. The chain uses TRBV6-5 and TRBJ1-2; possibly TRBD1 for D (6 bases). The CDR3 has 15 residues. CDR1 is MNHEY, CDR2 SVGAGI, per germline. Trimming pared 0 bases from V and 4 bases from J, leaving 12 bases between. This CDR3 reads CASSYSALRGYGYTF. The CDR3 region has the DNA TGTGCCAGCAGTTACTCCGCACTCAGGGGCTATGGCTACACCTTC.

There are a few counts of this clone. The CDR3 loop reads CASSSGYPGQPQHF. The CDR3 DNA reads as TGTGCCAGCAGTTCCGGGTATCCCGGGCAGCCCCAGCATTTT. V usage is TRBV6-5 and J usage is TRBJ1-5; D call uncertain. Looked up from germline, CDR1 is MNHEY and CDR2 is SVGAGI. The ends were cut back, 4 bases at V and 7 bases at J, with 14 bases in the middle. This CDR3 is 14 amino acids long.

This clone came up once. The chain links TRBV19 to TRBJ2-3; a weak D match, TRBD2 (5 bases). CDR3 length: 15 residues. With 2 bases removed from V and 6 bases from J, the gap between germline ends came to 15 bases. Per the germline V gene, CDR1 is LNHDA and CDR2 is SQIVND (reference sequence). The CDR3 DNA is TGTGCCAGTAGTATAAATCGGGGATTCGGGGATACGCAGTATTTT. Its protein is CASSINRGFGDTQYF.

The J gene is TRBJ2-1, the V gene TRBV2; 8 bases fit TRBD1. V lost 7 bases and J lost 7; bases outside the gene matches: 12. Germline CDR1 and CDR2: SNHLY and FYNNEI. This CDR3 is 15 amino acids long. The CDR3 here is CASTPKQGGTNEQFF. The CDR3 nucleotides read TGTGCCAGCACCCCTAAACAGGGGGGTACGAATGAGCAGTTCTTC.

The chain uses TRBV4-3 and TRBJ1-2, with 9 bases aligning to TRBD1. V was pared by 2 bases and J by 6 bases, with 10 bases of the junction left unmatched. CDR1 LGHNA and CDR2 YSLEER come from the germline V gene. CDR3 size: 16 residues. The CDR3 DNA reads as TGCGCCAGCAGCCAAACCCCGGGACAGGGATGGAATGGCTACACCTTC. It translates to CASSQTPGQGWNGYTF.

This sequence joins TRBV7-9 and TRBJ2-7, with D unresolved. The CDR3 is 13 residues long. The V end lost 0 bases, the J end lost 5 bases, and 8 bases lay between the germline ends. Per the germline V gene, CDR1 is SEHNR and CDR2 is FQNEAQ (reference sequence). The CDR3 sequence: CASSLALFDEQYF. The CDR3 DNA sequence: TGTGCCAGCAGCTTAGCCCTGTTTGACGAGCAGTACTTC.

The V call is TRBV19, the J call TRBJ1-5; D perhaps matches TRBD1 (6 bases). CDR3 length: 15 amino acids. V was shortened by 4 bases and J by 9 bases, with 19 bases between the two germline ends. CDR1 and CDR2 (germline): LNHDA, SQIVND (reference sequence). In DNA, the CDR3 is TGTGCCAGTAGTAAGGCGGGGGCCGCAATCATGCCCCAGCATTTT. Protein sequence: CASSKAGAAIMPQHF.

CDR3 sequence reads: CASSFGRVGTEAFF. CDR3 in DNA: TGTGCCAGCAGCTTTGGCAGGGTAGGCACTGAAGCTTTCTTT. The chain carries TRBV5-4 and TRBJ1-1, with a tentative D call TRBD1 (5 bases). Germline V gene data show CDR1 as SGHNT and CDR2 as YYREEE (reference sequence). V shed 2 bases and J shed 4 bases, with 12 bases lying between them. The CDR3 loop spans 14 amino acids.

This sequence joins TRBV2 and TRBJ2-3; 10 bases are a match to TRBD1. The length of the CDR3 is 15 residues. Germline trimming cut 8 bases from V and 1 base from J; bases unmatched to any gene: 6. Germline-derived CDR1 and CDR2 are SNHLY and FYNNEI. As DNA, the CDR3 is TGTGCCAGCGGCTTAGGGACAGGGGGCACAGATACGCAGTATTTT. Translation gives CASGLGTGGTDTQYF. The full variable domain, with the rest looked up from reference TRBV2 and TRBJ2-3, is EPEVTQTPSHQVTQMGQEVILRCVPISNHLYFYWYRQILGQKVEFLVSFYNNEISEKSEIFDDQFSVERPDGSNFTLKIRSTKLEDSAMYFCASGLGTGGTDTQYFGPGTRLTVL.

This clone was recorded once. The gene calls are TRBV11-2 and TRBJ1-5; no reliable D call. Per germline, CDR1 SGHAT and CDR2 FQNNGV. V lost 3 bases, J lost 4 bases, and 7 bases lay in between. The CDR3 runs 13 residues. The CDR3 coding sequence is TGTGCCAGCAGCTTCTCGGAGAATCAGCCCCAGCATTTT. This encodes CASSFSENQPQHF.

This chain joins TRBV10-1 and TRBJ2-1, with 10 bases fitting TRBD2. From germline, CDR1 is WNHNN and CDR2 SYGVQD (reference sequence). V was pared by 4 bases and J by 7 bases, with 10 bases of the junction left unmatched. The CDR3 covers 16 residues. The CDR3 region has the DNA TGCGCCAGCAGTGGGCTAGCGGGAGTTCTGGGAAATGAGCAGTTCTTC. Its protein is CASSGLAGVLGNEQFF.

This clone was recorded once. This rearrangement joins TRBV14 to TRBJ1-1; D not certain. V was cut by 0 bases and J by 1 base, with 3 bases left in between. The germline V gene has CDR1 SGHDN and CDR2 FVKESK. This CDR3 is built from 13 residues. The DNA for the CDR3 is TGTGCCAGCAGCCAAGACAGGAACACTGAAGCTTTCTTT. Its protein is CASSQDRNTEAFF. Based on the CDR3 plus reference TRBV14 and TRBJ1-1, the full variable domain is EAGVTQFPSHSVIEKGQTVTLRCDPISGHDNLYWYRRVMGKEIKFLLHFVKESKQDESGMPNNRFLAERTGGTYSTLKVQPAELEDSGVYFCASSQDRNTEAFFGQGTRLTVV.

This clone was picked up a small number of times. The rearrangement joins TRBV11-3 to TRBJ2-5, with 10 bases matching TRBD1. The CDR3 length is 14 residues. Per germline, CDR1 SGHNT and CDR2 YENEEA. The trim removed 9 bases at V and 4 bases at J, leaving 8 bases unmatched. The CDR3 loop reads CASRQGALAETQYF. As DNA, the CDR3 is TGTGCCAGTCGACAGGGGGCATTAGCAGAGACCCAGTACTTC.

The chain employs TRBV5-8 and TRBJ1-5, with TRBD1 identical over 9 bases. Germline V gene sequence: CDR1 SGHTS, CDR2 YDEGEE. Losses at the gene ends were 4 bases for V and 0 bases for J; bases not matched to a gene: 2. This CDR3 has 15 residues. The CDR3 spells CASSRTGVSNQPQHF. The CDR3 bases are TGTGCCAGCAGCAGGACAGGGGTTAGCAATCAGCCCCAGCATTTT.

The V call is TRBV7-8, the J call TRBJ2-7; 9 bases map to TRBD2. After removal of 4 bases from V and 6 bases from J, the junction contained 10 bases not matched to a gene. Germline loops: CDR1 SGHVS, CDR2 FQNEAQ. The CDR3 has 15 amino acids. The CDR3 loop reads CASSSAGSGRLEQYF. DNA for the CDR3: TGTGCCAGCAGCTCCGCCGGGAGCGGGAGGCTCGAGCAGTACTTC.

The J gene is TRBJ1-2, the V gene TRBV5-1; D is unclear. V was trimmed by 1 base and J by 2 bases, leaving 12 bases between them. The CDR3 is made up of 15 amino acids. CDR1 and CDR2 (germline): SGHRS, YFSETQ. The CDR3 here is CASSLSSASNYGYTF. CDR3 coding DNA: TGCGCCAGCAGCTTGTCATCCGCGAGCAACTATGGCTACACCTTC.

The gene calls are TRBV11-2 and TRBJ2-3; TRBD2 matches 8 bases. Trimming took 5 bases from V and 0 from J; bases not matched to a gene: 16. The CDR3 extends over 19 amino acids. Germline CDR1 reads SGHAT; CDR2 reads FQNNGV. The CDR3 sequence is CASSPGKGLGSSSTDTQYF. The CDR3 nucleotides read TGTGCCAGCAGCCCTGGAAAGGGACTAGGGTCCTCTAGCACAGATACGCAGTATTTT.

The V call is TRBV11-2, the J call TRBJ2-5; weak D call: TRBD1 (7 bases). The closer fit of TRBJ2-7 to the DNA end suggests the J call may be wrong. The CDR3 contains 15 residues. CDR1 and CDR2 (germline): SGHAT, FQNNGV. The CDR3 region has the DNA TGTGCCAGCAGCTTCTCAGGGGGGCCTGACTACGAGCAGTACTTC. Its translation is CASSFSGGPDYEQYF.